This paragraph reports one TCR beta chain. This clone registers as medium-sized (0.01 to 0.1%) within its sample. Its target antigen remains unknown. The input lacks base qualities; no much larger clone sits a single base away. The source of the sample is a study of T cell repertoires in Merkel cell carcinoma (dated by TCRdb to the late 2010s). Some background on the complete study: Patients who had received intralesional immunotherapy or systemic immune checkpoint blockade ahead of the biopsy were left out. MCPyV-specific clonotypes were initially defined through tetramer sorting, cloning and paired TCR sequencing of expanded tumor-infiltrating lymphocytes. A diagnosis of MCPyV-positive Merkel cell carcinoma and successful in vitro expansion of tumor-infiltrating lymphocytes were required for inclusion.

TRB CDR3 sequencing and data processing of tumor genomic DNA were performed with the immunoSEQ assay. The table was pulled from immuneACCESS by TCRdb, which kept in-frame rearrangements only. Such tables lose some clones; where checked, under half of the loss comes from unresolved V genes, and the rest has no known cause. This sample gives 12,000 to 15,000 clones in total; under 85% of them show up just once. The ten top clones hold roughly 18% of the sample. Biopsy-confirmed MCPyV-positive Merkel cell carcinoma was present in the study subjects, and positive serum antibodies to T-antigen were found in every subject. Genomic DNA was extracted from a handful of adjacent 10-micron frozen tumor sections without any cell sorting or culture. About 5 x 5 x 5 mm of tumor biopsy tissue was frozen in optimal cutting temperature compound. In the frozen biopsy, scout sections stained with hematoxylin and eosin confirmed abundant Merkel cell carcinoma and infiltrating cells.

What the study reported, not specific to this receptor: No normal tissue biopsies were studied.

The CDR3 goes from the cysteine to the phenylalanine over 16 residues. The read is trimmed to its CDR3 DNA, 48 bases read in frame from base 1. Looking up the germline V gene (reference sequence) yields CDR1 GTSNPN and CDR2 SVGIG. Trimming takes 4 bases off V and 4 bases off J; junction bases not matched to a gene: 14. The clonotype comes from an adult with Merkel cell carcinoma. Recombination connected TRBV30 to TRBJ2-7; 9 bases in the junction line up with TRBD1. The source material was tumor tissue. The CDR3: CAWTHVSEDRGYEQYF. The sequenced DNA is TGTGCCTGGACTCACGTAAGCGAAGACAGGGGGTACGAGCAGTACTTC.